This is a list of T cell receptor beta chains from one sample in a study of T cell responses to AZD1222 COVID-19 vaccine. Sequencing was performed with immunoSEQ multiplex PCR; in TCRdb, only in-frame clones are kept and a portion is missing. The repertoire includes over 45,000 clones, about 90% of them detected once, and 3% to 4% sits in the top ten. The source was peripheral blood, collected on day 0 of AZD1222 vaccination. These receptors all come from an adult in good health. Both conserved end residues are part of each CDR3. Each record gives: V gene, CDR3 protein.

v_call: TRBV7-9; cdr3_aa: CASSWGTENIQYF
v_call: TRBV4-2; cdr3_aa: CASSQDVSGYGYTF
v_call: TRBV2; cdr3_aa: CASSRQGNQPQHF
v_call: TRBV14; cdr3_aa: CASSQDKSYGYTF
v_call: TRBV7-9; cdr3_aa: CASVRNTEAFF
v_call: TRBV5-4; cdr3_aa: CASSLVGRTSYEQYF
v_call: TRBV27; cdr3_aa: CASSFGQGPYEQYF
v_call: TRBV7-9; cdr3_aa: CASSRLGQSNQPQHF
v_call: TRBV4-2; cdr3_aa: CASSQVRTLGTEAFF
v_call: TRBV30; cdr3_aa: CAWKVEGAEKLFF